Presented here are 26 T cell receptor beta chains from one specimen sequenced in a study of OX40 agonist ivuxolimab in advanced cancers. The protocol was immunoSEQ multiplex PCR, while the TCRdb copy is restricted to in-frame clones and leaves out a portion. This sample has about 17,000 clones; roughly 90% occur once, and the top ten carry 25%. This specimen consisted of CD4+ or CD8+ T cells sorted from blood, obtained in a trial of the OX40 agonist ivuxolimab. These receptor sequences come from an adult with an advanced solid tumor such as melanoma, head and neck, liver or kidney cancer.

The CDR3 here is CASSSAGTLDTQYF. CDR3 bases: TGTGCCAGCAGCTCCGCAGGGACCTTGGATACGCAGTATTTT. The rearrangement joins TRBV7-6 to TRBJ2-3; D is tentatively TRBD1 or TRBD2 (5 bases each). V lost 4 bases and J 6 bases, leaving 14 bases between the germline ends. The CDR3 extends over 14 amino acids. Germline V gives CDR1 SGHVS, CDR2 FNYEAQ.

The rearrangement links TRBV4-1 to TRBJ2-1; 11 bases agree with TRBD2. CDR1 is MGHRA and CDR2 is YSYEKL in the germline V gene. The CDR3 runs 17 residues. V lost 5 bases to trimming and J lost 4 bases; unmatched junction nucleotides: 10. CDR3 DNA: TGCGCCAGCAGCTCTCGTATGACTAGCGGGGCGTACAATGAGCAGTTCTTC. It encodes CASSSRMTSGAYNEQFF.

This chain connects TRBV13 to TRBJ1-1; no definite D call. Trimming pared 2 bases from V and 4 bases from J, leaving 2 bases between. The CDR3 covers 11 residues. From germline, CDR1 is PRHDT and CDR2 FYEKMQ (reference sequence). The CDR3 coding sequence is TGTGCCAGCAGCTTAAGCACTGAAGCTTTCTTT. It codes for CASSLSTEAFF.

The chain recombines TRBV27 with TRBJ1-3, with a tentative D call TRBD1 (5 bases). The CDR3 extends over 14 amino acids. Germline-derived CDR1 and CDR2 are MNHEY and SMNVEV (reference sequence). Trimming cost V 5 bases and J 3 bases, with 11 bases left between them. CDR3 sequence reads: CASSLRGVGNTIYF. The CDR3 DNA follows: TGTGCCAGCAGTCTAAGAGGGGTTGGAAACACCATATATTTT.

For the CDR3, the DNA is TGTGCCAGCAGCGTACGCAGGGGGCGTTTAAACACCGGGGAGCTGTTTTTT. Its translation is CASSVRRGRLNTGELFF. The chain links TRBV9 to TRBJ2-2, with TRBD1 identical over 8 bases. V lost 1 base and J lost 2; bases outside the gene matches: 7. Germline V gene sequence: CDR1 SGDLS, CDR2 YYNGEE. The CDR3 sequence is 17 residues long.

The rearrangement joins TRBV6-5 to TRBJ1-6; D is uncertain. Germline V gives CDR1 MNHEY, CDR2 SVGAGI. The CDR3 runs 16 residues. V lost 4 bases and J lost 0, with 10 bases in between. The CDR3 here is CASSLAYPSYNSPLHF. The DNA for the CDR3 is TGTGCCAGCAGTTTAGCTTACCCCTCCTATAATTCACCCCTCCACTTT.

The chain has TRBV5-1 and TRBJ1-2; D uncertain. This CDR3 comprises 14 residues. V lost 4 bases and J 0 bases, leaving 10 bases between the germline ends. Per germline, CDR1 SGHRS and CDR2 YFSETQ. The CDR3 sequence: CASSPTDPNYGYTF. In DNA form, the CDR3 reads TGCGCCAGCAGCCCAACCGACCCTAACTATGGCTACACCTTC.

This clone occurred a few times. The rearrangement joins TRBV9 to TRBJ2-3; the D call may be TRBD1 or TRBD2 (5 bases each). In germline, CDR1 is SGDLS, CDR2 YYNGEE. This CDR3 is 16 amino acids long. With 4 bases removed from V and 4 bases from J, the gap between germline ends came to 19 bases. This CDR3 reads CASSSSGTFGSDTQYF. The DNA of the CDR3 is TGTGCCAGCAGCTCCTCGGGGACGTTTGGGTCAGATACGCAGTATTTT.

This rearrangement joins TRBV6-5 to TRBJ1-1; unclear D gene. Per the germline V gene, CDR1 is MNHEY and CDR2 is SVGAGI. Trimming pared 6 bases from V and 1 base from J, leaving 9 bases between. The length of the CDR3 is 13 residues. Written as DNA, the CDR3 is TGTGCCAGCAGAAAGCAGGAGAACACTGAAGCTTTCTTT. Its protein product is CASRKQENTEAFF.

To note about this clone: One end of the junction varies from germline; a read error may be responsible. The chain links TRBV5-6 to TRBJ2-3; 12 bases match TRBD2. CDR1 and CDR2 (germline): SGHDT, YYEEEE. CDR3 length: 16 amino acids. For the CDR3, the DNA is TGTGCCAGCAGCTTTTTGACTAGCGGGGGAACAGGTACGCAGTATTTT. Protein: CASSFLTSGGTGTQYF.

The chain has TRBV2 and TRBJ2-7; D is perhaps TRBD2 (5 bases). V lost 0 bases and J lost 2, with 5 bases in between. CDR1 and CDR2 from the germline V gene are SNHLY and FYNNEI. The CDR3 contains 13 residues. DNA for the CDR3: TGTGCCAGCAGTGAAGCCGGGGCCTACGAGCAGTACTTC. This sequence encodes CASSEAGAYEQYF. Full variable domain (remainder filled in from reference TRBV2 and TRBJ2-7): EPEVTQTPSHQVTQMGQEVILRCVPISNHLYFYWYRQILGQKVEFLVSFYNNEISEKSEIFDDQFSVERPDGSNFTLKIRSTKLEDSAMYFCASSEAGAYEQYFGPGTRLTVT.

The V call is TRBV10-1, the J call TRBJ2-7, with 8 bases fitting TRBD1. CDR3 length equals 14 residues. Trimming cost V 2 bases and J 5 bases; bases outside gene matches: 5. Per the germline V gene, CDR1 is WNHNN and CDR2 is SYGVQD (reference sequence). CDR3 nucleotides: TGCGCCAGCAGTGAGGGGGCAGGGGGCCACGAGCAGTACTTC. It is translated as CASSEGAGGHEQYF.

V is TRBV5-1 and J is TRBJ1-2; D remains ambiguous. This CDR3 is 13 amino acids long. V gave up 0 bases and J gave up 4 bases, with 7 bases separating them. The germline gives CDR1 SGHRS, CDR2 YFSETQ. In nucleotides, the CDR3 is TGCGCCAGCAGCTTGGAACCCAGCTATGGCTACACCTTC. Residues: CASSLEPSYGYTF.

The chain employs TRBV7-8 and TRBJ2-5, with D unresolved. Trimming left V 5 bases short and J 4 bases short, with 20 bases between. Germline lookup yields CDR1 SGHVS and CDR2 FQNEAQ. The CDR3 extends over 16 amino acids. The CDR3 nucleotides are TGTGCCAGCAGCACTTCATCGGGCATTTTTGGAGAGACCCAGTACTTC. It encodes CASSTSSGIFGETQYF.

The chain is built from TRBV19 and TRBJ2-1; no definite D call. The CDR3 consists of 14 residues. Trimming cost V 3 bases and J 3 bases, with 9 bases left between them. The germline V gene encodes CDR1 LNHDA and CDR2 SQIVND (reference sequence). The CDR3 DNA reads TGTGCCAGTAGTATCGCCAGACGCTACAATGAGCAGTTCTTC. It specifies CASSIARRYNEQFF.

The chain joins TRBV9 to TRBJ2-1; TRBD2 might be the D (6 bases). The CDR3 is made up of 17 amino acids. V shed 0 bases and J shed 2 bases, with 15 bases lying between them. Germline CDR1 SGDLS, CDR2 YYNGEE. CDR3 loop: CASSVAGSGVPYNEQFF. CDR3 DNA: TGTGCCAGCAGCGTAGCAGGGTCGGGGGTTCCCTACAATGAGCAGTTCTTC.

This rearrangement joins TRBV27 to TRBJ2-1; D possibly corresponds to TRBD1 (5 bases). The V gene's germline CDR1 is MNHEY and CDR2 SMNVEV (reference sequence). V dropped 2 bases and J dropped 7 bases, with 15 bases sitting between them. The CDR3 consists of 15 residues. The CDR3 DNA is TGTGCCAGCAGTTTAATTTCACAGGCAGTGAATGAGCAGTTCTTC. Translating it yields CASSLISQAVNEQFF.

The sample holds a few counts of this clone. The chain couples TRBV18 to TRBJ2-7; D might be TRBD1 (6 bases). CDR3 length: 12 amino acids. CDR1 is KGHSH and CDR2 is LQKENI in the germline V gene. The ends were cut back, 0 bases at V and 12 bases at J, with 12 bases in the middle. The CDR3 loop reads CASSPPNRVGYF. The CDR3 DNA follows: TGTGCCAGCTCACCACCCAACAGGGTCGGGTACTTC.

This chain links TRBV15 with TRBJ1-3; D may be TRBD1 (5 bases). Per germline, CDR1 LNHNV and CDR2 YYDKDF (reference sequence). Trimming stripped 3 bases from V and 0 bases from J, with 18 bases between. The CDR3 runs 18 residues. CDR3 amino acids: CATSSDPLWGDSGNTIYF. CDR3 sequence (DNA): TGTGCCACCAGCAGTGACCCCCTCTGGGGGGACTCTGGAAACACCATATATTTT.

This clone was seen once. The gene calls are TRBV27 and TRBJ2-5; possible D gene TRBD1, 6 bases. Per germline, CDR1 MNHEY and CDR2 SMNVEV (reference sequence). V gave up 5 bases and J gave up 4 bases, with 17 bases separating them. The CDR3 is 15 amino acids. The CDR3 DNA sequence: TGTGCCAGCAGTCCAAATCCAGGGGTTCGAGAGACCCAGTACTTC. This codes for CASSPNPGVRETQYF.

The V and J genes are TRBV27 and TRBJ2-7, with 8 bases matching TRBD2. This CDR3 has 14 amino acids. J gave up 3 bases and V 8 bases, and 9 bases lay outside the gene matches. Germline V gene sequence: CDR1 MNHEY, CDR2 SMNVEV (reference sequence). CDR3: CASAREGRLYEQYF. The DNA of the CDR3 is TGTGCCAGCGCCCGGGAGGGGCGCCTCTACGAGCAGTACTTC.

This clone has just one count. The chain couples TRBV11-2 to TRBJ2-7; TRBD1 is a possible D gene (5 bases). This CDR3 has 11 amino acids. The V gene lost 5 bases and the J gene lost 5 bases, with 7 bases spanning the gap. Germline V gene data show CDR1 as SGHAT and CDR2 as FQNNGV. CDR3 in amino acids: CASSGAHEQYF. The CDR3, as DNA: TGTGCCAGCAGCGGGGCCCACGAGCAGTACTTC.

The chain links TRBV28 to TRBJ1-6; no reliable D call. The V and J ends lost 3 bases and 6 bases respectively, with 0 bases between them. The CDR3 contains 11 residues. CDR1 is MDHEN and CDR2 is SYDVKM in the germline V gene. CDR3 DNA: TGTGCCAGCAGTTTTAATTCACCCCTCCACTTT. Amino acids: CASSFNSPLHF.

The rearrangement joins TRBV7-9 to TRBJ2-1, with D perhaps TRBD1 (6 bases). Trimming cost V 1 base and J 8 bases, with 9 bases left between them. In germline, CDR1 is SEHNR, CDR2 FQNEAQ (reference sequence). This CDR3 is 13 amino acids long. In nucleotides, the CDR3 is TGTGCCAGCAGCTTAGAAGGGGGTGATGAGCAGTTCTTC. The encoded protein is CASSLEGGDEQFF.

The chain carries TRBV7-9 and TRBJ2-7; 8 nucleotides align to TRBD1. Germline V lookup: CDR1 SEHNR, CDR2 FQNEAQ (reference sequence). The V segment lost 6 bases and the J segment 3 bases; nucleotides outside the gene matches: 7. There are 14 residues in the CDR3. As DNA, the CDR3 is TGTGCCAGCAGACAGACAGGGGATCGCTACGAGCAGTACTTC. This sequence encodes CASRQTGDRYEQYF.

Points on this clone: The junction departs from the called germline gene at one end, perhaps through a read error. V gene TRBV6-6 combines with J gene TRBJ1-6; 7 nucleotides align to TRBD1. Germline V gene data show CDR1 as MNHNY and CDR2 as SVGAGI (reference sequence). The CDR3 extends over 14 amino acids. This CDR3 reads CASSPGQTNSPLHF. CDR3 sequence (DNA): TGTGCCAGCAGCCCGGGACAGACTAATTCCCCCCTCCACTTT.